This is a list of T cell receptor beta chains from one sample in a study of cytomegalovirus exposure and HLA in healthy donors. Assay: immunoSEQ multiplex PCR; the TCRdb copy retains only in-frame clones and omits some. The data hold about 62,000 clones, with just under 75% observed a single time. Sequencing used PBMCs. These receptors came from a woman in her twenties or thirties in good health and CMV-seronegative. The CDR3 runs from the conserved cysteine through the conserved F or W.

V	J	CDR3
TRBV7-2	TRBJ1-4	CASSSAGVKLFF
TRBV2	TRBJ1-6	CASSDEAGKESPLHF
TRBV18	TRBJ2-2	CASYTGTGGAATGELFF
TRBV5-5	TRBJ1-5	CASSLAGSPNQPQHF
TRBV6-5	TRBJ2-5	CASYRTNRETQYF
TRBV7-2	TRBJ2-3	CASSLGVAGPTDTQYF
TRBV28	TRBJ2-7	CASSPRGTVSYEQYF
TRBV6-1	TRBJ1-5	CASSEEYVGRQPQHF
TRBV29-1	TRBJ1-4	CSVGQGREKLFF
TRBV6-1	TRBJ1-2	CASSDSFRRDGYTF
TRBV19	TRBJ2-1	CASSMVGGSTDEQFF
TRBV21-1	TRBJ2-3	CASSKSTRTSGQTDTQYF
TRBV9	TRBJ2-7	CASSVAPRSSYEQYF
TRBV28	TRBJ1-1	CASVQMLDTEAFF
TRBV28	TRBJ1-4	CASSSGTGGLFF
TRBV18	TRBJ2-1	CASSPGTGFNEQFF
TRBV7-6	TRBJ2-5	CASRRMPGRRETQYF
TRBV7-9	TRBJ2-1	CASSLGGGRNNEQFF